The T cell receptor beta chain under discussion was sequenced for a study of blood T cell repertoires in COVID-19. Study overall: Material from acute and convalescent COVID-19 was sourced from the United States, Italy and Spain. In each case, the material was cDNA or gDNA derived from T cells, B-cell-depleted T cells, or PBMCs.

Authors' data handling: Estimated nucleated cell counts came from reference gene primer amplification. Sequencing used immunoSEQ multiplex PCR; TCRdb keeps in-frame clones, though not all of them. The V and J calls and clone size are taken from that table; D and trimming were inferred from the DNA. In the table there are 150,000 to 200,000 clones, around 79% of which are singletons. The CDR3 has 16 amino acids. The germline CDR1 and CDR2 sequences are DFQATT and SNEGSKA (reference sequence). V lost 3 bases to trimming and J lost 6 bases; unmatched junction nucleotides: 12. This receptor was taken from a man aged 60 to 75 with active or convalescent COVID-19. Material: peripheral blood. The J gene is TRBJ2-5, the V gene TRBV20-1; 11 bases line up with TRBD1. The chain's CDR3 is CSASPRTGGAGKTQYF. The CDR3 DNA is TGCAGTGCTAGTCCCAGGACAGGGGGCGCCGGGAAGACCCAGTACTTC.